The next 14 T cell receptor beta chains were all read from a single sample in a study of Ad26.COV2.S vaccination and SARS-CoV-2 variants. The treatment: about 20 received Ad26.COV2.S at low or high dose, single or two shots; roughly five received placebo; per-sample allocation not given. Day 63 after the first injection of vaccine or placebo was the sampling time. The repertoire was sequenced with immunoSEQ multiplex PCR; TCRdb's copy has only in-frame clones and lacks some. The table includes 410,000 or so clones, around 92% detected once. Specimen: peripheral blood, collected in a trial of Ad26.COV2.S vaccine versus placebo. The receptors stem from a person aged 18-60 years who received the Ad26.COV2.S COVID-19 vaccine or a placebo.

In this sample, this clone turned up once. The chain combines TRBV10-2 with TRBJ1-5; D call uncertain. Germline values: CDR1 WSHSY, CDR2 SAAADI. V was cut by 4 bases and J by 7 bases, with 11 bases left in between. The length of the CDR3 is 13 residues. The DNA of the CDR3 is TGCGCCAGCAGTGCTGTGTCGGTCCAGCCCCAGCATTTT. This codes for CASSAVSVQPQHF.

This chain connects TRBV27 to TRBJ1-6; D possibly corresponds to TRBD1 (6 bases). Germline V CDR1 and CDR2: MNHEY, SMNVEV (reference sequence). Trimming pared 4 bases from V and 0 bases from J, leaving 13 bases between. The CDR3 sequence is 17 residues long. The CDR3 coding sequence is TGTGCCAGCAGTTCACAGGGTGGATTCTCCTATAATTCACCCCTCCACTTT. This codes for CASSSQGGFSYNSPLHF.

This sequence joins TRBV9 and TRBJ2-4, with 7 bases identical to TRBD1. V was clipped by 0 bases and J by 6 bases; unmatched bases: 6. Germline-derived CDR1 and CDR2 are SGDLS and YYNGEE. The CDR3 covers 15 residues. CDR3 DNA: TGTGCCAGCAGCGTAGGTCTAAGGGACAGAAACATTCAGTACTTC. Its protein product is CASSVGLRDRNIQYF.

This chain joins TRBV5-5 and TRBJ1-6; TRBD1 aligns across 8 bases. The CDR3 runs to 12 residues. Germline CDR1 reads SGHKS; CDR2 reads YYEKEE (reference sequence). The V and J ends lost 8 bases and 9 bases, in that order; junction bases with no gene match: 4. The CDR3 sequence: CASRDRPSPLHF. CDR3 sequence (DNA): TGTGCCAGTAGGGACAGGCCTTCACCCCTCCACTTT.

The V gene is TRBV27, the J gene TRBJ2-7; 9 bases are a match to TRBD1. The CDR3 has 14 residues. Trimming at V came to 6 bases and at J to 6 bases, leaving 9 bases not matched to a gene. The V gene's germline CDR1 is MNHEY and CDR2 SMNVEV (reference sequence). The CDR3 spells CASRSGTGFSEQYF. CDR3 sequence (DNA): TGTGCCAGCAGGTCCGGGACAGGGTTCTCCGAGCAGTACTTC.

The rearrangement links TRBV19 to TRBJ1-4, with D tentatively TRBD1 (5 bases). Germline CDR1 reads LNHDA; CDR2 reads SQIVND (reference sequence). The CDR3 contains 12 residues. V gave up 4 bases and J gave up 7 bases, with 7 bases separating them. The DNA for the CDR3 is TGTGCCAGTAGTACAGGGAGTGAAAAACTGTTTTTT. It translates to CASSTGSEKLFF.

The count of this clone is one. This chain links TRBV6-5 with TRBJ2-5, with a tentative D call TRBD2 (5 bases). The germline V gene has CDR1 MNHEY and CDR2 SVGAGI. V shed 0 bases and J shed 5 bases, with 10 bases lying between them. The CDR3 runs to 14 residues. The CDR3, as DNA: TGTGCCAGCAGTTACTCCGGGGAATGGGAGACCCAGTACTTC. Translation: CASSYSGEWETQYF.

This clone was seen once. The rearrangement links TRBV28 to TRBJ2-1; a weak D match, TRBD1 (6 bases). CDR3 length: 14 residues. The V and J ends lost 7 bases and 1 base respectively, with 11 bases between them. Germline V lookup: CDR1 MDHEN, CDR2 SYDVKM. The CDR3 reads CASITGTSYNEQFF. The DNA for the CDR3 is TGTGCCAGCATCACAGGGACATCCTACAATGAGCAGTTCTTC. Together with reference TRBV28 and TRBJ2-1, the CDR3 gives the full variable domain: DVKVTQSSRYLVKRTGEKVFLECVQDMDHENMFWYRQDPGLGLRLIYFSYDVKMKEKGDIPEGYSVSREKKERFSLILESASTNQTSMYLCASITGTSYNEQFFGPGTRLTVL.

The J gene is TRBJ2-6, the V gene TRBV4-3; perhaps D is TRBD1 or TRBD2 (6 bases each). The CDR3 contains 15 residues. The germline V and J ends were trimmed by 0 bases and 4 bases, with 7 bases remaining between them. The germline V gene has CDR1 LGHNA and CDR2 YSLEER. CDR3 residues: CASSQEGGGANVLTF. CDR3 DNA sequence: TGCGCCAGCAGCCAAGAGGGGGGCGGGGCCAACGTCCTGACTTTC.

This sequence joins TRBV18 and TRBJ1-1; D call uncertain. CDR3 size: 14 residues. Germline V gives CDR1 KGHSH, CDR2 LQKENI. The V end was cut by 5 bases, the J end by 0 bases, with 10 bases between. The CDR3 is CASSSPVMNTEAFF. The CDR3 DNA follows: TGTGCCAGCTCATCCCCAGTAATGAACACTGAAGCTTTCTTT.

The chain uses TRBV6-5 and TRBJ1-1, with D maybe TRBD1 (6 bases). The CDR3 covers 14 residues. Trimming shortened V by 5 bases and J by 2 bases, and 12 bases separated the two germline ends. The germline V gene encodes CDR1 MNHEY and CDR2 SVGAGI. The CDR3 DNA is TGTGCCAGCAGTCGGGGGGCAGGTAACACTGAAGCTTTCTTT. It encodes CASSRGAGNTEAFF.

This chain uses TRBV10-2 with TRBJ1-2; D not resolved. Germline V CDR1 and CDR2: WSHSY, SAAADI. The CDR3 contains 13 residues. V lost 6 bases to trimming and J lost 0 bases, with 8 bases between them. The CDR3 region is CASSTVANYGYTF. CDR3 DNA sequence: TGCGCCAGCAGCACGGTTGCTAACTATGGCTACACCTTC.

The rearrangement uses TRBV29-1 and TRBJ1-1; TRBD1 might be the D (6 bases). The germline V gene has CDR1 SQVTM and CDR2 ANQGSEA. CDR3 length: 16 amino acids. The germline V and J ends were trimmed by 6 bases and 4 bases, with 24 bases remaining between them. CDR3 bases: TGCAGCGTCGCCGGGACGTATAAAGGGGGGGGCACTGAAGCTTTCTTT. This gives the protein CSVAGTYKGGGTEAFF.

The rearrangement links TRBV4-1 to TRBJ1-5; D is ambiguous. V lost 0 bases and J 5 bases, leaving 11 bases between the germline ends. Germline CDR1 is MGHRA and CDR2 is YSYEKL. CDR3 size: 15 residues. CDR3 protein: CASSQDGVGHQPQHF. The CDR3 region has the DNA TGCGCCAGCAGCCAAGATGGAGTTGGCCATCAGCCCCAGCATTTT.